This T cell receptor (beta chain) was captured in a study of OX40 agonist ivuxolimab in advanced cancers. Sequencing used immunoSEQ multiplex PCR; TCRdb keeps in-frame clones, though not all of them. The sample contains tens of thousands of clones, more than 70% of which appear only once. Germline V gives CDR1 SGHTA, CDR2 FQGNSA. CDR3 length: 14 amino acids. The V gene lost 0 bases and the J gene lost 4 bases, with 6 bases spanning the gap. This chain connects TRBV7-2 to TRBJ2-2; a weak D match, TRBD2 (5 bases). Sequenced material: CD4+ or CD8+ T cells sorted from blood, taken in a trial of the OX40 agonist ivuxolimab. The TCR was taken from an adult with an advanced solid tumor such as melanoma, head and neck, liver or kidney cancer. The CDR3 reads CASSLARATGELFF. The CDR3 nucleotides are TGTGCCAGCAGCTTAGCGCGGGCCACCGGGGAGCTGTTTTTT.